The 10 T cell receptor beta chains below all came from one sample that was sequenced in a study of T cell responses to AZD1222 COVID-19 vaccine. Profiling relied on immunoSEQ multiplex PCR, and the TCRdb table lists in-frame clones only, not all of them. The sample includes tens of thousands of clones, about 86% seen only once; the top ten take less than 9%. Sequences were derived from peripheral blood, sampled 28 days after the second AZD1222 dose. These receptors were obtained from an adult who received the AZD1222 COVID-19 vaccine.

V and J are TRBV15 and TRBJ2-1; possibly TRBD2 for D (6 bases). Germline lookup yields CDR1 LNHNV and CDR2 YYDKDF (reference sequence). V lost 5 bases and J lost 3, with 20 bases in between. The CDR3 covers 17 residues. The CDR3 loop reads CATSELAVGGNYNEQFF. The CDR3 DNA sequence: TGTGCCACCAGCGAGTTAGCTGTGGGGGGAAACTACAATGAGCAGTTCTTC.

J is TRBJ1-4 and V is TRBV2, with D possibly TRBD1 on 5 matching bases. Germline V CDR1 and CDR2: SNHLY, FYNNEI. V shed 4 bases and J shed 3 bases, with 15 bases lying between them. CDR3 length: 16 residues. The CDR3, as DNA: TGTGCCAGCAGTGTAGGAGGGGCACGTGCTAATGAAAAACTGTTTTTT. Protein sequence: CASSVGGARANEKLFF.

The chain combines TRBV6-5 with TRBJ2-5; the D gene could be TRBD1 or TRBD2 (5 bases each). Germline loops: CDR1 MNHEY, CDR2 SVGAGI. The germline V and J ends were trimmed by 7 bases and 1 base, with 13 bases remaining between them. The CDR3 length is 14 residues. The CDR3: CASTPPGPQETQYF. The CDR3 DNA reads TGTGCCAGCACCCCCCCGGGGCCCCAAGAGACCCAGTACTTC.

The genes are TRBV3-1 (or the pseudogene TRBV3-2) and TRBJ2-5; 7 bases line up with TRBD1. From germline, CDR1 is LGHDT and CDR2 YNNKEL (reference sequence). The ends lost 1 base at V and 2 bases at J; junction bases unmatched: 4. The CDR3 extends over 15 amino acids. CDR3 sequence reads: CASSQGRQGQETQYF. The CDR3 nucleotides are TGTGCCAGCAGCCAAGGTAGACAGGGACAAGAGACCCAGTACTTC.

The chain carries TRBV7-2 and TRBJ2-3, with 8 positions matching TRBD2. Germline V gene sequence: CDR1 SGHTA, CDR2 FQGNSA. CDR3 length: 16 residues. The ends lost 2 bases at V and 0 bases at J; junction bases unmatched: 4. The CDR3: CASSLRLAGSTDTQYF. The CDR3 DNA reads as TGTGCCAGCAGCTTAAGGTTAGCGGGGAGCACAGATACGCAGTATTTT.

This clone has only a few counts. J is TRBJ1-5 and V is TRBV21-1. TRBV21-1 counts as a pseudogene. The CDR3 extends over 12 amino acids. The CDR3 region is CASSPNNQPQHF. The CDR3 nucleotides read TGTGCCAGCAGCCCTAACAATCAGCCCCAGCATTTT.

V is TRBV5-1 and J is TRBJ1-2; TRBD1 agrees at 8 bases. CDR3 length equals 17 residues. CDR1 and CDR2 from the germline V gene are SGHRS and YFSETQ. The J segment lost 0 bases and the V segment lost 3 bases, leaving 10 bases of the junction unmatched. The CDR3 DNA reads TGCGCCAGCAGCTCGGCAGGGACAGGTGAAACTAACTATGGCTACACCTTC. It is translated as CASSSAGTGETNYGYTF.

The chain combines TRBV28 with TRBJ1-1; a weak D match, TRBD1 (5 bases). Deletions cut 8 bases from V and 1 base from J, with 14 bases between. CDR1 is MDHEN, CDR2 SYDVKM, per germline. The CDR3 is 14 residues long. The CDR3 region is CASGEAGQNTEAFF. CDR3 sequence (DNA): TGTGCCAGCGGGGAAGCAGGGCAGAACACTGAAGCTTTCTTT.

This chain links TRBV18 with TRBJ1-6, with D maybe TRBD1 (6 bases). Trimming cost V 3 bases and J 6 bases, with 15 bases left between them. Germline CDR1 is KGHSH and CDR2 is LQKENI. This CDR3 spans 16 amino acids. The CDR3 spells CASSPTGTTPNSPLHF. DNA for the CDR3: TGTGCCAGCTCACCGACCGGGACAACACCTAATTCACCCCTCCACTTT.

The chain has TRBV7-9 and TRBJ2-5, with D hard to call. V shed 5 bases and J shed 4 bases, with 5 bases lying between them. The CDR3 sequence is 11 residues long. Per the germline V gene, CDR1 is SEHNR and CDR2 is FQNEAQ (reference sequence). The CDR3 loop reads CASSPAETQYF. CDR3 nucleotide sequence: TGTGCCAGCAGCCCGGCAGAGACCCAGTACTTC.